This TCR beta chain was documented in a study of T cell changes during pregnancy in multiple sclerosis. Sequencing was performed with immunoSEQ multiplex PCR; in TCRdb, only in-frame clones are kept and a portion is missing. Among tens of thousands of clones listed, about 93% were seen once. The CDR3 has 13 amino acids. V was trimmed by 4 bases and J by 5 bases, leaving 11 bases between them. Germline V CDR1 and CDR2: SGHRS, YFSETQ. This clonotype was obtained from a female donor with multiple sclerosis, enrolled in a pregnancy study. The sample in question was peripheral blood, obtained in the first trimester of pregnancy. This sequence joins TRBV5-1 and TRBJ2-3, with a tentative D call TRBD1 (5 bases). The CDR3 DNA reads as TGCGCCAGCAGCCCTAGGGGCGAAGATACGCAGTATTTT. Protein product: CASSPRGEDTQYF.